These 3 T cell receptor beta chains share one sample of origin, sequenced in a study of blood T cell repertoires in COVID-19. Generated by immunoSEQ multiplex PCR, the TCRdb table keeps only in-frame clones and is missing some. The sample consists of some 270,000 clones, roughly 88% of them appearing once. Sequencing input: peripheral blood. Receptor source: a human donor with COVID-19, enrolled during active disease. The donor label of this sample is uncertain.

The CDR3 protein is CASSVTSGISYNEQFF. Written as DNA, the CDR3 is TGCGCCAGCAGCGTCACTAGCGGGATCTCCTACAATGAGCAGTTCTTC. The rearrangement uses TRBV5-1 and TRBJ2-1; 10 bases line up with TRBD2. Looked up from germline, CDR1 is SGHRS and CDR2 is YFSETQ. With 4 bases clipped from V and 0 bases from J, the junction kept 4 bases outside the gene matches. The CDR3 is 16 residues long.

The genes are TRBV27 and TRBJ2-2; TRBD2 agrees at 13 bases. Looked up from germline, CDR1 is MNHEY and CDR2 is SMNVEV (reference sequence). The V gene end was trimmed by 5 bases and the J gene end by 3 bases; junction bases not matched to a gene: 9. The CDR3 sequence is 18 residues long. The CDR3 DNA reads TGTGCCAGCAGTAAACAACTAGCGGGAGGGCCTTACACCGGGGAGCTGTTTTTT. This encodes CASSKQLAGGPYTGELFF.

V and J are TRBV18 and TRBJ2-7; 10 bases are shared with TRBD1. CDR1 and CDR2 from the germline V gene are KGHSH and LQKENI. The CDR3 spans 15 residues. V gave up 5 bases and J gave up 2 bases; unmatched junction bases: 6. The CDR3 region is CASSVGTGEPYEQYF. CDR3 DNA: TGTGCCAGCTCAGTCGGGACAGGGGAACCCTACGAGCAGTACTTC.